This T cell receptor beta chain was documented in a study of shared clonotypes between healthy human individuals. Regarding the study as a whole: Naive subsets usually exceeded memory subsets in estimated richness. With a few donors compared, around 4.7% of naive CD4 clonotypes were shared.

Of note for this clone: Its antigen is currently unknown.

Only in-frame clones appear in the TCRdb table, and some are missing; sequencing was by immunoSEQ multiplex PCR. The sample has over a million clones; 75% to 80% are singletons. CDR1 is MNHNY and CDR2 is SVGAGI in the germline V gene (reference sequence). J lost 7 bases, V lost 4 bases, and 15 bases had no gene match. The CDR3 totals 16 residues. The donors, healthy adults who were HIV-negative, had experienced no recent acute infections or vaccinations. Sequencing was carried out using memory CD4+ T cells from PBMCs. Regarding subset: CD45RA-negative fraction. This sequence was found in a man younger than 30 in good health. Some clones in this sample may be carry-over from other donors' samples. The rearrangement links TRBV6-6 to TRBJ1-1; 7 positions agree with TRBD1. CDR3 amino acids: CASSSQGRMEVFEAFF. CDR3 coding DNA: TGTGCCAGCAGTTCACAGGGGCGGATGGAGGTCTTTGAAGCTTTCTTT.